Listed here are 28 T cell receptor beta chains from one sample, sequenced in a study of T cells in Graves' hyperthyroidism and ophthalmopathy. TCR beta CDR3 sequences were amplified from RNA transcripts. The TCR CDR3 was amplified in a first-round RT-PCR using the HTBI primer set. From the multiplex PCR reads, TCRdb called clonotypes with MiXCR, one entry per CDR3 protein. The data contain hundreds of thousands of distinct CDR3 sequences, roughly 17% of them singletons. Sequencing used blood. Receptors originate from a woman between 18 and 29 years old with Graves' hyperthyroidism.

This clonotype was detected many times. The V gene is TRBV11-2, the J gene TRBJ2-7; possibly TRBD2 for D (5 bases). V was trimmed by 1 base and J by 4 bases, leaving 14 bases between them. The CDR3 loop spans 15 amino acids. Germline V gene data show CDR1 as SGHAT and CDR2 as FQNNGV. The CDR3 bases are TGTGCCAGCAGCTTAGCGAATAGCGCAGCGTACGAGCAGTACTTC. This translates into CASSLANSAAYEQYF.

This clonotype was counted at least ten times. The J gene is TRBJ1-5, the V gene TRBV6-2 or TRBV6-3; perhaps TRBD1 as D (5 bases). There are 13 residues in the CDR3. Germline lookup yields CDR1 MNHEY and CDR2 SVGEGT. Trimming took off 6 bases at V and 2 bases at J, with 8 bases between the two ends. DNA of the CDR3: TGTGCCAGCAGGGACAATGGCAATCAGCCCCAGCATTTT. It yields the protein CASRDNGNQPQHF.

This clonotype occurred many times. The CDR3 here is CSARDRTGYYQPQHF. The CDR3 DNA follows: TGCAGTGCTAGAGATAGAACAGGATACTATCAGCCCCAGCATTTT. The chain uses TRBV20-1 and TRBJ1-5, with D perhaps TRBD1 (5 bases). The CDR3 is 15 amino acids. CDR1 and CDR2 from the germline V gene are DFQATT and SNEGSKA (reference sequence). V was cut by 0 bases and J by 5 bases, with 14 bases left in between.

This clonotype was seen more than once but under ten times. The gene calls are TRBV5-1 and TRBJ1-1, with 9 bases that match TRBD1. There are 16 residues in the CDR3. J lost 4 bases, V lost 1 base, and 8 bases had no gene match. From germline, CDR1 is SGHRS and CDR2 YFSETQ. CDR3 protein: CASSLRTGELGTEAFF. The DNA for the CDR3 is TGCGCCAGCAGCTTGCGGACAGGGGAGTTGGGCACTGAAGCTTTCTTT.

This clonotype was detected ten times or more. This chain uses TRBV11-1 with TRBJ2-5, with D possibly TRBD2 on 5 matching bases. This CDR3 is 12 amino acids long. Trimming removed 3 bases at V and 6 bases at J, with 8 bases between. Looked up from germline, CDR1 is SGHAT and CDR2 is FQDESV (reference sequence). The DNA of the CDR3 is TGTGCCAGCAGCTTTCCGGGGAAGACCCAGTACTTC. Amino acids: CASSFPGKTQYF.

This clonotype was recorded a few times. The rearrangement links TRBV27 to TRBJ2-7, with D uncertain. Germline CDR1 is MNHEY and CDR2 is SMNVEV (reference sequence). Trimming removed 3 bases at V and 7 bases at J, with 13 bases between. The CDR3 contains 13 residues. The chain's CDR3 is CASSLSPSGEQYF. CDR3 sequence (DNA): TGTGCCAGCAGTTTGTCCCCGAGTGGAGAGCAGTACTTC.

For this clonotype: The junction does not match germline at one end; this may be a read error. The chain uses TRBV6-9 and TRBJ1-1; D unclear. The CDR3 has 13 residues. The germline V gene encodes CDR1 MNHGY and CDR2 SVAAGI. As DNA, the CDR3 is TGTGCCAGCAGTTATGGGCTGAACACTGGAGCTTTCTTT. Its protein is CASSYGLNTGAFF.

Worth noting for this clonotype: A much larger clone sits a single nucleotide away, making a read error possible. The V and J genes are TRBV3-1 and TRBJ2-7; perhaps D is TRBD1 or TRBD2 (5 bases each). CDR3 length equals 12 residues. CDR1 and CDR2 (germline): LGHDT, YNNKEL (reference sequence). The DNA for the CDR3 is TGTGCCGTTGGGACCGCACACTACGAGCGGTACTTC. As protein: CAVGTAHYERYF.

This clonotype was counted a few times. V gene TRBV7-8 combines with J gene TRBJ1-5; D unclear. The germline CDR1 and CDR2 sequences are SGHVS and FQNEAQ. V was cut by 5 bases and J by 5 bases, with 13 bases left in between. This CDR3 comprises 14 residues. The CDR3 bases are TGTGCCAGCAGCGCTTGGACGGAGGATCAGCCCCAGCATTTT. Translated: CASSAWTEDQPQHF. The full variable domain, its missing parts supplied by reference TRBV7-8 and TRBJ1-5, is GAGVSQSPRYKVAKRGQDVALRCDPISGHVSLFWYQQALGQGPEFLTYFQNEAQLDKSGLPSDRFFAERPEGSVSTLKIQRTQQEDSAVYLCASSAWTEDQPQHFGDGTRLSIL.

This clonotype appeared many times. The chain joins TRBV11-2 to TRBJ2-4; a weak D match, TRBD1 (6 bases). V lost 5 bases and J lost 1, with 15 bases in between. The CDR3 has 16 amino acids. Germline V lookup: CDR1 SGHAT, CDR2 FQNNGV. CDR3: CASSPRGQTAKNIQYF. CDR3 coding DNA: TGTGCCAGCAGCCCCCGGGGACAAACGGCCAAAAACATTCAGTACTTC.

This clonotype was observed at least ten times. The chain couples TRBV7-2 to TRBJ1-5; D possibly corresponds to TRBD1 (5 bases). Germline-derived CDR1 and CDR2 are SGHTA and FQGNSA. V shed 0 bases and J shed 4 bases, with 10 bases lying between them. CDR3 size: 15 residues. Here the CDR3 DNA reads TGTGCCAGCAGCTTAGCAGGGGCACGAAATCAGCCCCAGCATTTT. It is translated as CASSLAGARNQPQHF. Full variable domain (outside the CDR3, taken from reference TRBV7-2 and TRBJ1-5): GAGVSQSPSNKVTEKGKDVELRCDPISGHTALYWYRQSLGQGLEFLIYFQGNSAPDKSGLPSDRFSAERTGGSVSTLTIQRTQQEDSAVYLCASSLAGARNQPQHFGDGTRLSIL.

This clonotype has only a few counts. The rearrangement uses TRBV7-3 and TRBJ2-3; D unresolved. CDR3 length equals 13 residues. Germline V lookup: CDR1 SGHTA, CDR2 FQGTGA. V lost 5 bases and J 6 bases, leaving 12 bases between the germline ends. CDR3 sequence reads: CASSPGHKDTQYF. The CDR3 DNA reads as TGTGCCAGCAGCCCGGGCCACAAGGATACGCAGTATTTT.

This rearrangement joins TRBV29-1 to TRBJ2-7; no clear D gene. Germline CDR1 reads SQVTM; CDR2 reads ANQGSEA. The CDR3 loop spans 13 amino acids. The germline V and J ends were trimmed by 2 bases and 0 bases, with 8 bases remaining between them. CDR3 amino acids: CSVESGHSYEQYF. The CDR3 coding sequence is TGCAGCGTTGAATCGGGCCACTCCTACGAGCAGTACTTC.

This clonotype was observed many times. CDR3 sequence reads: CASSRGTRDTQYF. The DNA of the CDR3 is TGTGCCAGCAGCCGGGGTACTCGAGATACGCAGTATTTT. This chain links TRBV3-1 with TRBJ2-3; D remains ambiguous. The CDR3 consists of 13 residues. Germline-derived CDR1 and CDR2 are LGHDT and YNNKEL (reference sequence). Trimming took 4 bases from V and 5 from J, leaving 10 bases between them.

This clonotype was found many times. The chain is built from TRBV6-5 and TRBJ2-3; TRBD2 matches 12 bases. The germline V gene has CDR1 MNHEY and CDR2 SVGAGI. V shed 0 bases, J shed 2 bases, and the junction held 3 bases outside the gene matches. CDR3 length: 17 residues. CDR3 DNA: TGTGCCAGCAGTTACTCGACTAGCGGGAGTCCCACAGATACGCAGTATTTT. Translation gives CASSYSTSGSPTDTQYF.

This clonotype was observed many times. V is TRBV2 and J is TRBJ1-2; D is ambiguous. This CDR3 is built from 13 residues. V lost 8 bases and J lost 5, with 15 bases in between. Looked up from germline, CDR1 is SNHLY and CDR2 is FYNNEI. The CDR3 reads CASGKGSVYGYTF. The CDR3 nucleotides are TGTGCCAGCGGGAAGGGTTCGGTGTATGGCTACACCTTC.

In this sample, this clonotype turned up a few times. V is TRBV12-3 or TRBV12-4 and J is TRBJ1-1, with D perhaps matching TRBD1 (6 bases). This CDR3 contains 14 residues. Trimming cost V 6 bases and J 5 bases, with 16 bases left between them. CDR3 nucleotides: TGTGCCAGCAGAACCACAGGGATAACGACTGAAGCTTTCTTT. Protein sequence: CASRTTGITTEAFF.

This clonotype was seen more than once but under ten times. This chain's CDR3 is CATSDTDRVTDTQYF. The CDR3, as DNA: TGTGCCACCAGTGATACGGACAGGGTTACAGATACGCAGTATTTT. The chain couples TRBV24-1 to TRBJ2-3; TRBD1 agrees at 8 bases. The junction had 4 bases not matched to a gene; V was cut back by 3 bases and J by 3 bases. The CDR3 covers 15 residues. Germline V gene sequence: CDR1 KGHDR, CDR2 SFDVKD.

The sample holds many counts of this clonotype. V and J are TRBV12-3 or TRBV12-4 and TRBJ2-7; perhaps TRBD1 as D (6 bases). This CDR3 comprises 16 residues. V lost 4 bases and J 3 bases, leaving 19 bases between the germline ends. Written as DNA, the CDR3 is TGTGCCAGCAGTTCCGCCAGGGGCCAATCTTACTACGAGCAGTACTTC. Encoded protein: CASSSARGQSYYEQYF.

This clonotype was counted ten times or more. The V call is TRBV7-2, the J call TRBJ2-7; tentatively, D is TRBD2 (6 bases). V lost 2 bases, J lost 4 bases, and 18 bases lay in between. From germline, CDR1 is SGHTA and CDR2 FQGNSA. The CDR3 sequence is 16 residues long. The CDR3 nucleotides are TGTGCCAGCAGCTTATCGTCCGGTGGAGGGGCGTACGAGCAGTACTTC. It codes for CASSLSSGGGAYEQYF.

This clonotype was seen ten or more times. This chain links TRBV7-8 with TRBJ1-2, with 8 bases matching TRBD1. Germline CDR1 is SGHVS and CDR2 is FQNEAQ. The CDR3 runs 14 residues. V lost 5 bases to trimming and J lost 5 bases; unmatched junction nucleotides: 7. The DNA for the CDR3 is TGTGCCAGCAGCCCAGGGGGCTTGACTTATGGCTACACCTTC. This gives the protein CASSPGGLTYGYTF. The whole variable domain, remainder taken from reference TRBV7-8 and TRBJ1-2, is GAGVSQSPRYKVAKRGQDVALRCDPISGHVSLFWYQQALGQGPEFLTYFQNEAQLDKSGLPSDRFFAERPEGSVSTLKIQRTQQEDSAVYLCASSPGGLTYGYTFGSGTRLTVV.

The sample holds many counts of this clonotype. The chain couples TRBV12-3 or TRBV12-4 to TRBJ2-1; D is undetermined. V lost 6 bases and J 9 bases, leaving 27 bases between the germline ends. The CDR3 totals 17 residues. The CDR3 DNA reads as TGTGCCAGCAGCCGCTTTACGATAGAGTTGGGGAATAGTGAGCAGTTCTTC. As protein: CASSRFTIELGNSEQFF.

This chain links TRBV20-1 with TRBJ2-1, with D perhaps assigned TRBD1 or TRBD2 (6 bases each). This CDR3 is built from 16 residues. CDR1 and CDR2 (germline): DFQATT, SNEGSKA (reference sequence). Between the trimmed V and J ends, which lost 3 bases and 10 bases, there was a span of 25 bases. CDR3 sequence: CSASEMTRGVEGEQFF. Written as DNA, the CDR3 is TGCAGTGCTAGCGAAATGACTAGGGGGGTGGAAGGAGAGCAGTTCTTC.

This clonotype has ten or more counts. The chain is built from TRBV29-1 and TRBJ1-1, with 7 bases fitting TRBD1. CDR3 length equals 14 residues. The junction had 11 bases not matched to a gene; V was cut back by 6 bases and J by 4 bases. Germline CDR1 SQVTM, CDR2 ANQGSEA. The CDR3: CSVQEGQAGTEAFF. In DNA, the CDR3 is TGCAGCGTCCAAGAAGGACAGGCGGGCACTGAAGCTTTCTTT.

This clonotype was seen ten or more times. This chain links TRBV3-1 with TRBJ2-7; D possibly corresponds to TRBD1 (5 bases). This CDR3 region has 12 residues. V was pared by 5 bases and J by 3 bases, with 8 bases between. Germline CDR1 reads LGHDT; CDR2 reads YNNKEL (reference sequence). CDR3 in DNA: TGTGCCAGCAGCAGGGGTGGCTACGAGCAGTACTTC. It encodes CASSRGGYEQYF.

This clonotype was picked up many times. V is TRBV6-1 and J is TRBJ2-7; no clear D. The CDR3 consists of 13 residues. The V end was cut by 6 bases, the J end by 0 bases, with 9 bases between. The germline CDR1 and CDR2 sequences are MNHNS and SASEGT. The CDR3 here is CASRKVSSYEQYF. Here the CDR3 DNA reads TGTGCCAGCAGAAAGGTCAGCTCCTACGAGCAGTACTTC.

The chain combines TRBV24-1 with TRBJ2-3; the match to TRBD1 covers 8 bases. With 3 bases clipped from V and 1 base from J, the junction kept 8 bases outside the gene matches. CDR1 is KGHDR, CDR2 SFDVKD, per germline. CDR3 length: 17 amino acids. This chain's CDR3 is CATSDPGQGIGTDTQYF. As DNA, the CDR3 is TGTGCCACCAGTGATCCTGGACAGGGTATAGGCACAGATACGCAGTATTTT.

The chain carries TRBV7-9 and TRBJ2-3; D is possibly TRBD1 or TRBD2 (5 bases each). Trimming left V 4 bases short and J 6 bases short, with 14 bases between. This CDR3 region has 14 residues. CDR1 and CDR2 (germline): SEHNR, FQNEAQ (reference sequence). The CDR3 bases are TGTGCCAGCAGCTCCCCGGGACGGTCGGATACGCAGTATTTT. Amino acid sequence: CASSSPGRSDTQYF.